Included here is one T cell receptor beta chain sequence, with context. The antigen it recognizes is unknown. Base qualities are missing; no much larger clone stands one base away. TCR CDR3 regions were amplified from genomic DNA by multiplex PCR using the deep immunoSEQ assay. For each cell subset, the extracted genomic DNA was distributed evenly across all wells of several immunoSEQ 96-well plates, and each plate served as one replicate. Each replicate PCR for sorted subsets received around 200 ng genomic DNA, equal to about 30,000 T cell genomes. Purified libraries were measured with a Qubit 3.0 fluorometer, size-checked on a Bioanalyzer 2100, and measured again with the KAPA Library Quantification kit. Every immunoSEQ 96-well plate was sequenced on a dedicated single-read 150-cycle Illumina NextSeq 550 flow cell. As for the authors' bioinformatics: Because only junctional sequences without quality scores were contained in the immunoSEQ output, filtering matching that applied to full-length reads could not be performed. To assign V/J genes and CDR3, sequences were annotated against IMGT germline references using PyIR, a Python wrapper for IgBLAST v1.9. Any read was removed if the V/J assignment was weak (E-value above 1e-6), the CDR3 was missing, or the read contained stop codons, out-of-frame junctions, or ambiguous translated residues. A V3J clonotype was defined by an identical inferred V gene, J gene, and CDR3 amino acid sequence. Percentage overlap between repertoires was computed as shared unique clonotypes divided by the size of the smaller repertoire. Three approaches were used to assess repertoire richness: RTK rarefaction, the Chao1 estimator, and Recon v2.1 estimates of unobserved clonotypes. Generation probabilities were computed with OLGA for all TCRbeta clonotypes obtained by the gDNA method from a few donors. TCRdb's version of the immuneACCESS table is confined to in-frame rearrangements and falls short of the full clone set. An unresolved V gene accounts for under half of the shortfall where checked; the remainder is of unknown origin. From that table come the V and J calls and clone size; the DNA was used to work out D and trimming. This sample is represented by 600,000 to 750,000 clones; over 60% of them were singletons. The ten largest clonotypes hold about 1.8% of the sample.

The germline V gene encodes CDR1 SGHKS and CDR2 YYEKEE (reference sequence). The CDR3 spans 18 residues, from the cysteine through the phenylalanine. The kept DNA is CDR3 alone, 54 bases in frame from the first base. V and J are trimmed by 0 bases and 10 bases, and the gene matches miss 17 bases of the junction. These data belong to a study of shared clonotypes between healthy human individuals (dated by TCRdb to the early 2020s). Notes on the research overall: A couple of women and three men aged 18 to 49 years were included in the cohort. To estimate repertoire size and how much clonotypes are shared between individuals, the study performed deep sequencing of blood TCR repertoires from five healthy adults. Each donor's leukapheresis produced roughly between roughly 0.85 and 9 billion PBMCs. Per donor, three plates each were used for CD4 naive and CD4 memory, two for CD8 naive, and one for CD8 memory. Different laboratories and diverse techniques were used to prepare libraries and sequence TCR repertoires, to increase sequencing depth and limit assay-specific biases. Study-level results and caveats: Even with the large sequencing depth, rarefaction of the sorted-subset datasets indicated that sequencing was incomplete. Only blood was sampled, and tissue TCR repertoires likely differ from those in blood. Because the study included only a small number of donors, the genetic and exposure-history diversity represented was limited. Pairwise subsampling indicated that sequencing depth was expected to affect the degree of clonotype sharing among donors. Across a few donors, around 5% of naive CD4, roughly 3.5% of naive CD8, 2% to 2.5% of memory CD4, and 0.4% to 0.45% of memory CD8 clonotypes were shared. Naive subsets generally had larger estimated clonotype richness than memory subsets. Higher generation probabilities were observed for clonotypes shared by all four sorted-subset donors than for non-shared clonotypes.

Healthy HIV-negative adults with no recently reported acute infections or vaccinations were included as donors. Only Caucasian adults living in Nashville, Tennessee, USA were represented among the donors. CD4+ T cells were enriched by magnetic negative selection; naive cells were then positively selected on CD45RA, and the negative fraction formed the memory subset. After blood collection by leukapheresis, PBMCs were isolated using Ficoll-Histopaque density gradient centrifugation and then cryopreserved in the vapor phase of liquid nitrogen. Analytical flow cytometry was used to check the purity and quantity of each magnetically sorted T cell population. Genomic DNA was isolated from each sorted fraction and quantified by UV absorbance on a Nanodrop 2000c.

The sequence joins TRBV5-5 to TRBJ1-4; TRBD1 matches 8 bases in the middle. Sequenced input: memory CD4+ T cells sorted from blood. Reading the label with the study, this specimen's cell subset or site is: CD45RA-negative fraction. The receptor comes from a woman aged 30 to 39 in good health. The CDR3 reads CASSLEDSEGTGVGKLFF. The nucleotides are TGTGCCAGCAGCTTGGAGGACAGTGAAGGGACAGGTGTCGGAAAACTGTTTTTT.